A selection of T cell receptor beta chains follows, all from one sample in a study of shared clonotypes between healthy human individuals. Profiling relied on immunoSEQ multiplex PCR, and the TCRdb table lists in-frame clones only, not all of them. The sample comprises 600,000 or so clones, 95% to 98% of which are singletons, and 0.25% to 0.35% rests with the top ten. The specimen sequenced was naive CD8+ T cells sorted from blood. The source is a man aged 30-40 years in good health. CDR3s include the opening cysteine and the closing phenylalanine or tryptophan. Fields, in order: D gene, V gene, clone size, J gene, CDR3 protein, CDR3 DNA. D genes are given only for firm matches. Clone size is not always given. Where it is, it says once, few, many or a class for expanded clones.

>NA|TRBV29-1|NA|TRBJ2-1
CSVVLGAGKPAYNEQFF
TGCAGCGTCGTCTTGGGTGCCGGGAAACCAGCCTACAATGAGCAGTTCTTC
>NA|TRBV9|NA|TRBJ2-5
CASSVAGTPQETQYF
TGTGCCAGCAGCGTAGCCGGGACCCCCCAAGAGACCCAGTACTTC
>NA|TRBV4-1|NA|TRBJ2-1
CASSQVGDYNEQFF
TGCGCCAGCAGCCAAGTTGGGGATTACAATGAGCAGTTCTTC
>TRBD2|TRBV5-4|NA|TRBJ2-1
CASSLESTRTSGYNEQFF
TGTGCCAGCAGCTTAGAGAGCACCCGGACTAGCGGCTACAATGAGCAGTTCTTC
>NA|TRBV10-3|few|TRBJ1-1
CAISDPTGNTEAFF
TGTGCCATCAGTGATCCGACAGGGAACACTGAAGCTTTCTTT
>TRBD1|TRBV9|once|TRBJ1-1
CASSVVGRGRVSEAFF
TGTGCCAGCAGCGTAGTGGGTAGGGGGCGTGTTTCTGAAGCTTTCTTT
>TRBD2|TRBV5-1|NA|TRBJ2-7
CASGAGVLGEQYF
TGCGCCAGCGGAGCGGGAGTTCTAGGCGAGCAGTACTTC
>NA|TRBV28|NA|TRBJ2-7
CASSPGHSYEQYF
TGTGCCAGCAGCCCGGGACACAGCTACGAGCAGTACTTC
>TRBD2|TRBV15|NA|TRBJ2-2
CATSGLAGGPDTGELFF
TGTGCCACCAGTGGACTAGCGGGAGGGCCGGACACCGGGGAGCTGTTTTTT
>TRBD2|TRBV27|NA|TRBJ2-5
CASSRWVAGVLSETQYF
TGTGCCAGCAGCCGCTGGGTAGCGGGAGTGTTATCAGAGACCCAGTACTTC
>NA|TRBV6-4|NA|TRBJ2-3
CASSDYSTDTQYF
TGTGCCAGCAGTGACTACAGCACAGATACGCAGTATTTT
>NA|TRBV5-6|once|TRBJ1-5
CASSSTGGNQPQHF
TGTGCCAGCAGCTCGACAGGTGGAAATCAGCCCCAGCATTTT
>TRBD1|TRBV5-1|NA|TRBJ1-4
CASSWDRELETNEKLFF
TGCGCCAGCAGCTGGGACAGGGAACTAGAAACTAATGAAAAACTGTTTTTT
>NA|TRBV9|NA|TRBJ2-2
CASSAGGASDNTGELFF
TGTGCCAGCAGCGCCGGTGGGGCTAGCGACAACACCGGGGAGCTGTTTTTT
>TRBD2|TRBV19|once|TRBJ2-1
CASSRKPPGLAYNEQFF
TGTGCCAGTAGTCGAAAGCCGCCGGGACTAGCTTACAATGAGCAGTTCTTC
>NA|TRBV4-3|once|TRBJ1-1
CASSTHGPAEAFF
TGCGCCAGCAGCACCCACGGACCAGCTGAAGCTTTCTTT
>TRBD2|TRBV19|NA|TRBJ2-7
CASSVLGLAGEKYEQYF
TGTGCCAGTAGTGTGCTCGGACTAGCGGGAGAAAAATACGAGCAGTACTTC
>TRBD2|TRBV28|NA|TRBJ2-2
CASSHREGATGELFF
TGTGCCAGCAGTCACCGGGAGGGTGCCACCGGGGAGCTGTTTTTT
>TRBD1|TRBV11-3|few|TRBJ2-1
CASSAWDRGYNEQFF
TGTGCCAGCAGCGCCTGGGACAGGGGATACAATGAGCAGTTCTTC
>NA|TRBV2|NA|TRBJ1-1
CASTWTAEYTEAFF
TGTGCCAGCACCTGGACAGCGGAATACACTGAAGCTTTCTTT
>NA|TRBV27|NA|TRBJ2-3
CASSFPGLGDTQYF
TGTGCCAGCAGTTTTCCCGGACTTGGGGATACGCAGTATTTT
>NA|TRBV29-1|NA|TRBJ2-3
CSGNREESDTQYF
TGCAGCGGGAACAGGGAAGAGTCAGATACGCAGTATTTT
>NA|TRBV6-5|NA|TRBJ1-3
CASSYNFGKNTIYF
TGTGCCAGCAGTTACAACTTCGGGAAAAACACCATATATTTT
>TRBD1|TRBV27|NA|TRBJ2-3
CASSLFGTAFTDTQYF
TGTGCCAGCAGTTTATTTGGGACAGCCTTCACAGATACGCAGTATTTT
>TRBD2|TRBV7-9|NA|TRBJ2-1
CASSLSGSGIYNEQFF
TGTGCCAGCAGCTTATCCGGGAGCGGGATCTACAATGAGCAGTTCTTC
>NA|TRBV4-1|NA|TRBJ2-7
CASSQVGVGDEQYF
TGCGCCAGCAGCCAAGTGGGGGTGGGGGACGAGCAGTACTTC
>NA|TRBV7-7|NA|TRBJ2-2
CASSSRQATGELFF
TGTGCCAGCAGCTCTAGACAGGCCACCGGGGAGCTGTTTTTT
>NA|TRBV5-4|NA|TRBJ2-5
CASSLALGGETQYF
TGTGCCAGCAGCTTGGCCTTGGGAGGAGAGACCCAGTACTTC
>NA|TRBV7-9|NA|TRBJ2-6
CASSKDNSGANVLTF
TGTGCCAGCAGCAAAGACAATTCTGGGGCCAACGTCCTGACTTTC
>NA|TRBV10-1|once|TRBJ2-5
CASSEAEAQTQYF
TGCGCCAGCAGTGAAGCGGAGGCCCAGACCCAGTACTTC
>NA|TRBV4-3|NA|TRBJ2-7
CASSQDLLAYSYEQYF
TGCGCCAGCAGCCAAGATTTGCTGGCCTACTCCTACGAGCAGTACTTC
>NA|TRBV6-5|NA|TRBJ2-2
CASSYLSGADTGELFF
TGTGCCAGCAGTTACTTGTCGGGAGCGGACACCGGGGAGCTGTTTTTT
>NA|TRBV9|NA|TRBJ1-5
CASKSTGLVNQPQHF
TGTGCCAGCAAATCGACCGGGTTGGTCAATCAGCCCCAGCATTTT
>NA|TRBV7-9|once|TRBJ2-3
CASSHKTGGRTDTQYF
TGTGCCAGCAGCCATAAAACCGGGGGTCGCACAGATACGCAGTATTTT
>NA|TRBV27|NA|TRBJ1-2
CASSLGRESYGYTF
TGTGCCAGCAGTTTGGGCCGGGAGTCCTATGGCTACACCTTC
>NA|TRBV27|once|TRBJ1-1
CASSSTVGLTEAFF
TGTGCCAGCAGTTCGACGGTGGGATTGACTGAAGCTTTCTTT
>NA|TRBV28|NA|TRBJ1-5
CASSLRGLGNQPQHF
TGTGCCAGCAGTTTAAGGGGACTTGGCAATCAGCCCCAGCATTTT
>NA|TRBV6-1|NA|TRBJ1-1
CASRIGGVNTEAFF
TGTGCCAGCAGGATCGGGGGAGTAAACACTGAAGCTTTCTTT
>NA|TRBV5-1|once|TRBJ1-4
CASSLLANEKLFF
TGCGCCAGCAGCTTATTGGCTAATGAAAAACTGTTTTTT
>TRBD2|TRBV10-3|NA|TRBJ2-1
CAISVGLAGVEEQFF
TGTGCCATCAGTGTCGGACTAGCGGGAGTCGAGGAGCAGTTCTTC
>TRBD1|TRBV11-2|NA|TRBJ2-7
CASSLYTGGVYEQYF
TGTGCCAGCAGCCTATACACAGGGGGCGTCTACGAGCAGTACTTC
>NA|TRBV2|NA|TRBJ1-4
CASSEISRGINEKLFF
TGTGCCAGCAGTGAAATTTCACGGGGGATCAATGAAAAACTGTTTTTT
>NA|TRBV5-8|NA|TRBJ2-5
CASSFGPQETQYF
TGTGCCAGCAGCTTCGGCCCCCAAGAGACCCAGTACTTC
>TRBD1|TRBV7-8|NA|TRBJ1-1
CASSLAKGGSRNTEAFF
TGTGCCAGCAGCTTAGCGAAAGGGGGCAGTCGGAACACTGAAGCTTTCTTT
>TRBD1|TRBV5-1|NA|TRBJ2-7
CASSLGQGSYEQYF
TGCGCCAGCAGCCTTGGACAGGGGTCCTACGAGCAGTACTTC
>NA|TRBV9|NA|TRBJ1-2
CASSPGWGMDYGYTF
TGTGCCAGCAGCCCCGGATGGGGTATGGACTATGGCTACACCTTC
>NA|TRBV6-1|NA|TRBJ2-7
CASSETERYPSEQYF
TGTGCCAGCAGTGAAACGGAGCGGTACCCCTCCGAGCAGTACTTC
>NA|TRBV7-7|NA|TRBJ2-5
CASSSRQGGETQYF
TGTGCCAGCAGCTCCAGACAGGGAGGGGAGACCCAGTACTTC
>TRBD1|TRBV6-1|NA|TRBJ2-7
CASSAQGQGSPEQYF
TGTGCCAGCAGTGCCCAGGGACAGGGATCCCCCGAGCAGTACTTC
>NA|TRBV14|NA|TRBJ2-5
CASSQVAATAYQETQYF
TGTGCCAGCAGCCAAGTCGCCGCCACAGCGTACCAAGAGACCCAGTACTTC
>NA|TRBV5-6|NA|TRBJ2-1
CASSSWGGGKGGFF
TGTGCCAGCAGCAGCTGGGGAGGGGGTAAGGGAGGGTTCTTC